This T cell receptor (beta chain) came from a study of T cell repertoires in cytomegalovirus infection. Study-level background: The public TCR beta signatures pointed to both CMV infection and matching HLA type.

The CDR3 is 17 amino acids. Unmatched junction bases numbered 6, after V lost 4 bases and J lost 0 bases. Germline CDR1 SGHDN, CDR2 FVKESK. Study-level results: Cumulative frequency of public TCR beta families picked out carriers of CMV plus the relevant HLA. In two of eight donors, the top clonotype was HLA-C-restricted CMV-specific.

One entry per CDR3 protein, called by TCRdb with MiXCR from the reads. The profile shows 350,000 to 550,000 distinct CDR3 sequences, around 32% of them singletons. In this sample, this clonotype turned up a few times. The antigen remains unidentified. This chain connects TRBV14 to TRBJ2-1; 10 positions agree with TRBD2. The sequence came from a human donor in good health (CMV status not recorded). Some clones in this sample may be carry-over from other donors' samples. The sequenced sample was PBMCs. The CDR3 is CASSPIAGGSSYNEQFF. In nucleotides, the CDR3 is TGTGCCAGCAGCCCAATAGCGGGGGGAAGCTCCTACAATGAGCAGTTCTTC.